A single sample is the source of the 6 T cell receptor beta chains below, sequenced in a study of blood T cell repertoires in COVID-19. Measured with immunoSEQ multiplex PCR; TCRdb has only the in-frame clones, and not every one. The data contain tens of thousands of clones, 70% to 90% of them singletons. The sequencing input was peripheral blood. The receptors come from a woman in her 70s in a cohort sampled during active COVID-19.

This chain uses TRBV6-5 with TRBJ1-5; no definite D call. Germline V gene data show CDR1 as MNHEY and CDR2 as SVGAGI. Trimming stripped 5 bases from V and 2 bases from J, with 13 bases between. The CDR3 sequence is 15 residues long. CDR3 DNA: TGTGCCAGCAGTCCGGGTTCAGTCGGCAATCAGCCCCAGCATTTT. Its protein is CASSPGSVGNQPQHF.

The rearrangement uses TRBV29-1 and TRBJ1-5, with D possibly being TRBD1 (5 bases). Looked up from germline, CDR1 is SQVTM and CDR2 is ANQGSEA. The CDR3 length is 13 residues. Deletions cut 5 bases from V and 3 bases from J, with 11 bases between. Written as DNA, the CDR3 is TGCAGCGTTCTCCGGGACTTCAATCAGCCCCAGCATTTT. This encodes CSVLRDFNQPQHF.

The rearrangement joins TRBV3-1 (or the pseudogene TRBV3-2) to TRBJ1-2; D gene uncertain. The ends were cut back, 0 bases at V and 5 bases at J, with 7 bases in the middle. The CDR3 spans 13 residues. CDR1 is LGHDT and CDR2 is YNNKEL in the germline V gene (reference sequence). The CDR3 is CASSQDGRYGYTF. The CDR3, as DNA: TGTGCCAGCAGCCAAGATGGTAGATATGGCTACACCTTC.

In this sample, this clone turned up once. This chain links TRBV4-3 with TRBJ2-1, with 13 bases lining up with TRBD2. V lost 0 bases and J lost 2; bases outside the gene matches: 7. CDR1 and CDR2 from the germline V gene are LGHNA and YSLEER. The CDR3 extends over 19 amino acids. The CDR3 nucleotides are TGCGCCAGCAGCCAAGATGAAGGACTAGCGGGAGTGACCTACAATGAGCAGTTCTTC. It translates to CASSQDEGLAGVTYNEQFF.

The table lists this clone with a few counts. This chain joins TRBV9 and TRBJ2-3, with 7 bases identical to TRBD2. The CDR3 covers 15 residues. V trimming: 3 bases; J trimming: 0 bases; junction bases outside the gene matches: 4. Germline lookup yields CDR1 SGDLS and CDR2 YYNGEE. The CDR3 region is CASSGSGTSTDTQYF. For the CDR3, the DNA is TGTGCCAGCAGCGGAAGCGGGACCAGCACAGATACGCAGTATTTT.

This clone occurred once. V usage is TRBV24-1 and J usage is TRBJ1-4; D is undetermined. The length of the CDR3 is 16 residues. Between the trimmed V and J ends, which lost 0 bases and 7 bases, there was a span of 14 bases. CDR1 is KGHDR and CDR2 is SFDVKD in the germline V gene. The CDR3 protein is CATSDLGNGGGEKLFF. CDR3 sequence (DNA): TGTGCCACCAGTGATTTGGGGAATGGAGGTGGTGAAAAACTGTTTTTT.